A selection of T cell receptor beta chains follows, all from one sample in a study of T-cell reconstitution after alpha-beta-depleted transplantation in children. TCRdb re-derived calls from the PCR reads in MiXCR, one entry per CDR3 protein. The table includes about a million distinct CDR3 sequences, roughly 29% detected once. The input for sequencing was PBMCs, mostly from graft donor cells, taken 360 days after TCRalphabeta/CD19-depleted stem cell transplant. The source is a boy under three years old who had a stem cell transplant for SCID, so the T cells may come from the graft donor. Both conserved end residues are part of each CDR3. A D gene is named only where the DNA matches it firmly. The size entry is marked missing in some rows and otherwise reads once, few, many or a size class.

J gene: TRBJ2-5
V gene: TRBV20-1
CDR3 length: 11
D gene: NA
clone size: few
CDR3 protein: CSPRMGETQYF
CDR3 DNA: TGCAGTCCTCGGATGGGGGAGACCCAGTACTTC

J gene: TRBJ1-1
V gene: TRBV20-1
CDR3 length: 14
D gene: TRBD1
clone size: few
CDR3 protein: CSAREDRVNTEAFF
CDR3 DNA: TGCAGTGCTAGAGAAGACAGGGTGAACACTGAAGCTTTCTTT

J gene: TRBJ1-5
V gene: TRBV12-3/TRBV12-4
CDR3 length: 15
D gene: TRBD1
clone size: NA
CDR3 protein: CASTSTGLYDQPQHF
CDR3 DNA: TGTGCCAGCACCTCGACAGGGCTATACGATCAGCCCCAGCATTTT

J gene: TRBJ1-1
V gene: TRBV12-3/TRBV12-4
CDR3 length: 16
D gene: TRBD1
clone size: NA
CDR3 protein: CASSLSPGQGNTEAFF
CDR3 DNA: TGTGCCAGCAGTCTATCTCCGGGACAGGGAAACACTGAAGCTTTCTTT

J gene: TRBJ2-3
V gene: TRBV6-5
CDR3 length: 15
D gene: TRBD2
clone size: few
CDR3 protein: CASSWGGGAADTQYF
CDR3 DNA: TGTGCCAGCAGTTGGGGCGGGGGGGCCGCAGATACGCAGTATTTT

J gene: TRBJ1-1
V gene: TRBV5-6
CDR3 length: 17
D gene: NA
clone size: few
CDR3 protein: CASSLARRRKMNTEAFF
CDR3 DNA: TGTGCCAGCAGCTTGGCCAGGAGACGGAAAATGAACACTGAAGCTTTCTTT

J gene: TRBJ2-3
V gene: TRBV3-1
CDR3 length: 12
D gene: NA
clone size: few
CDR3 protein: CASRRARGTQYF
CDR3 DNA: TGTGCCAGCAGAAGGGCTCGAGGTACGCAGTATTTT

J gene: TRBJ2-2
V gene: TRBV24-1
CDR3 length: 15
D gene: NA
clone size: few
CDR3 protein: CATSDSGRFTGELFF
CDR3 DNA: TGTGCCACCAGTGATTCCGGACGGTTCACCGGGGAGCTGTTTTTT

J gene: TRBJ2-5
V gene: TRBV7-9
CDR3 length: 15
D gene: NA
clone size: NA
CDR3 protein: CASSLGQLDQETQYF
CDR3 DNA: TGTGCCAGCAGCTTAGGCCAACTAGATCAAGAGACCCAGTACTTC

J gene: TRBJ2-2
V gene: TRBV5-5
CDR3 length: 14
D gene: NA
clone size: few
CDR3 protein: CACQKFANTGELFF
CDR3 DNA: TGTGCCTGCCAAAAGTTCGCGAACACCGGGGAGCTGTTTTTT

J gene: TRBJ2-7
V gene: TRBV5-4
CDR3 length: 14
D gene: TRBD2
clone size: few
CDR3 protein: CASSSGLPAYEQYF
CDR3 DNA: TGTGCCAGCAGCTCGGGACTACCAGCCTACGAGCAGTACTTC

J gene: TRBJ2-3
V gene: TRBV20-1
CDR3 length: 17
D gene: TRBD1
clone size: few
CDR3 protein: CSAIRLTGTGDADTQYF
CDR3 DNA: TGCAGTGCTATACGGCTAACAGGGACAGGGGATGCAGATACGCAGTATTTT

J gene: TRBJ1-1
V gene: TRBV29-1
CDR3 length: 13
D gene: NA
clone size: NA
CDR3 protein: CSAEGGVGTEAFF
CDR3 DNA: TGCAGCGCTGAAGGGGGAGTGGGGACTGAAGCTTTCTTT

J gene: TRBJ2-3
V gene: TRBV29-1
CDR3 length: 14
D gene: NA
clone size: NA
CDR3 protein: CSVVSGLMRDTQYF
CDR3 DNA: TGCAGCGTTGTGTCAGGACTAATGAGGGATACGCAGTATTTT

J gene: TRBJ1-5
V gene: TRBV15
CDR3 length: 15
D gene: NA
clone size: NA
CDR3 protein: CATSTEGNSNQPQHF
CDR3 DNA: TGTGCCACCAGCACCGAGGGGAATAGCAATCAGCCCCAGCATTTT

J gene: TRBJ1-1
V gene: TRBV5-1
CDR3 length: 14
D gene: NA
clone size: few
CDR3 protein: CASSLDVGGTEAFF
CDR3 DNA: TGCGCCAGCAGCTTGGACGTCGGGGGGACTGAAGCTTTCTTT

J gene: TRBJ2-3
V gene: TRBV4-3
CDR3 length: 13
D gene: NA
clone size: NA
CDR3 protein: CASSQVEGDTQYF
CDR3 DNA: TGCGCCAGCAGCCAAGTAGAAGGAGATACGCAGTATTTT

J gene: TRBJ2-6
V gene: TRBV11-1
CDR3 length: 19
D gene: NA
clone size: NA
CDR3 protein: CASSPSQFGLFSGANVLTF
CDR3 DNA: TGTGCCAGCAGCCCTAGTCAATTTGGCCTCTTCTCTGGGGCCAACGTCCTGACTTTC

J gene: TRBJ1-2
V gene: TRBV9
CDR3 length: 14
D gene: NA
clone size: few
CDR3 protein: CASSVLGSNYGYTF
CDR3 DNA: TGTGCCAGCAGCGTCTTAGGCAGCAACTATGGCTACACCTTC

J gene: TRBJ2-3
V gene: TRBV20-1
CDR3 length: 15
D gene: NA
clone size: many
CDR3 protein: CSARDRMTGTDTQYF
CDR3 DNA: TGCAGTGCTAGAGATCGGATGACCGGGACAGATACGCAGTATTTT

J gene: TRBJ2-7
V gene: TRBV12-3/TRBV12-4
CDR3 length: 13
D gene: NA
clone size: NA
CDR3 protein: CASSRDTGNEQYF
CDR3 DNA: TGTGCCAGCAGTCGCGACACAGGGAACGAGCAGTACTTC